In its sample, the clone carrying this TCR beta chain was seen a few times. Its antigen is as yet unknown. This record comes from a study of cytomegalovirus exposure and HLA in healthy donors. Study-level findings and limits: Among TCR sequences, most were rare, though some public TCRs appeared in many donors.

From germline, CDR1 is MNHNY and CDR2 SVGAGI (reference sequence). The CDR3 loop spans 13 amino acids. Trimming removed 5 bases at V and 0 bases at J, with 8 bases between. Use of 60 Vbeta and 13 Jbeta primers characterized the PCR. TCRdb's table, derived via immunoSEQ multiplex PCR, lists solely in-frame clones and lacks some. Among about 140,000 clones listed, approximately 84% were seen once. V usage is TRBV6-6 and J usage is TRBJ2-7; D call uncertain. The receptor was derived from a woman aged 55-69 years in good health and CMV-seropositive. The sequencing sample was made of PBMCs. CDR3: CASSRVSSYEQYF. CDR3 DNA sequence: TGTGCCAGCAGTCGGGTAAGCTCCTACGAGCAGTACTTC.